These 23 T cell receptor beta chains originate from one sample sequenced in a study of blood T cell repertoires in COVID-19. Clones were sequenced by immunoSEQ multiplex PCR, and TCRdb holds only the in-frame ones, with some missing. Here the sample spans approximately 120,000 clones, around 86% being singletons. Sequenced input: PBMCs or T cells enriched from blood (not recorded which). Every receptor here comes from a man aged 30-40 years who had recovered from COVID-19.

The CDR3 DNA follows: TGTGCCAGCAGCTCATCCCTAGCGTCTGAGACCCAGTACTTC. Protein sequence: CASSSSLASETQYF. The chain has TRBV5-4 and TRBJ2-5; a possible D gene is TRBD2 (6 bases). Germline lookup yields CDR1 SGHNT and CDR2 YYREEE (reference sequence). V was pared by 3 bases and J by 5 bases, with 14 bases between. The CDR3 contains 14 residues. The full variable domain, completed using reference TRBV5-4 and TRBJ2-5, is ETGVTQSPTHLIKTRGQQVTLRCSSQSGHNTVSWYQQALGQGPQFIFQYYREEENGRGNFPPRFSGLQFPNYSSELNVNALELDDSALYLCASSSSLASETQYFGPGTRLLVL.

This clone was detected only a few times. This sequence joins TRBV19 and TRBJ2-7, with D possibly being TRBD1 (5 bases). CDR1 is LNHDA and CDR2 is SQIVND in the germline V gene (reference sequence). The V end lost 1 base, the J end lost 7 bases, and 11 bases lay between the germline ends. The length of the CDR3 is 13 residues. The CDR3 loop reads CASSIGGWDEQYF. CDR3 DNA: TGTGCCAGTAGTATAGGGGGCTGGGATGAGCAGTACTTC. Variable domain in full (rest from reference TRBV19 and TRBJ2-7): DGGITQSPKYLFRKEGQNVTLSCEQNLNHDAMYWYRQDPGQGLRLIYYSQIVNDFQKGDIAEGYSVSREKKESFPLTVTSAQKNPTAFYLCASSIGGWDEQYFGPGTRLTVT.

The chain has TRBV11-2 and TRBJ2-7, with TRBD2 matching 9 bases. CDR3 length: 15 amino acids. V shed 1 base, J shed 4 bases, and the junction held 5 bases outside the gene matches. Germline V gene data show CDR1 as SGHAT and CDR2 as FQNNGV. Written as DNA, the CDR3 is TGTGCCAGCAGCTTAGCGGCTAGCGGGACATACGAGCAGTACTTC. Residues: CASSLAASGTYEQYF.

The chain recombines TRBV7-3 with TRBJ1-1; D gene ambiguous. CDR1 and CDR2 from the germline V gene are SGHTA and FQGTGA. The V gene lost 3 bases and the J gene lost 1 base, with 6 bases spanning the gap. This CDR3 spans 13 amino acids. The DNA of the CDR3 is TGTGCCAGCAGCTTCAACAAGAACACTGAAGCTTTCTTT. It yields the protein CASSFNKNTEAFF.

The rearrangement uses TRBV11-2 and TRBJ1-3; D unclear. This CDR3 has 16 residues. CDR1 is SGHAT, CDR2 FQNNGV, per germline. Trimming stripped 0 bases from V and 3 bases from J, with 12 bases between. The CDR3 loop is CASSLDRGNSGNTIYF. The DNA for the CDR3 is TGTGCCAGCAGCTTAGATCGAGGGAATAGTGGAAACACCATATATTTT. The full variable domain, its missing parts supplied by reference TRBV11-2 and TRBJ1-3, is EAGVAQSPRYKIIEKRQSVAFWCNPISGHATLYWYQQILGQGPKLLIQFQNNGVVDDSQLPKDRFSAERLKGVDSTLKIQPAKLEDSAVYLCASSLDRGNSGNTIYFGEGSWLTVV.

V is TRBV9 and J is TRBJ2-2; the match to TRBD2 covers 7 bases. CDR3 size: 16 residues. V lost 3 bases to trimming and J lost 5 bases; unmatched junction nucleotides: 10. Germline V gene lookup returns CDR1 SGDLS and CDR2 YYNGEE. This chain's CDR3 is CASSGLAASMTGELFF. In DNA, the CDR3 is TGTGCCAGCAGCGGGCTAGCGGCGAGTATGACCGGGGAGCTGTTTTTT. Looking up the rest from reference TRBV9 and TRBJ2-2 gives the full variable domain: DSGVTQTPKHLITATGQRVTLRCSPRSGDLSVYWYQQSLDQGLQFLIQYYNGEERAKGNILERFSAQQFPDLHSELNLSSLELGDSALYFCASSGLAASMTGELFFGEGSRLTVL.

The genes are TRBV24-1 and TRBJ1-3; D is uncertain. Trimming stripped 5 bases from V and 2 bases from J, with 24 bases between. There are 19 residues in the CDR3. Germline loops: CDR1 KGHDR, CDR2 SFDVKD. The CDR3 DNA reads TGTGCCACCAGTGTGAGTTCTGCGGGCGGTCTAGGCGCTGGAAACACCATATATTTT. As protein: CATSVSSAGGLGAGNTIYF.

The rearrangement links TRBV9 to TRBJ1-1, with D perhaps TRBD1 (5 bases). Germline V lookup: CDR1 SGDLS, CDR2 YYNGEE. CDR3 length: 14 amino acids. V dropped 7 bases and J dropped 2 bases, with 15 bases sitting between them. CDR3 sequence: CASAVRESNTEAFF. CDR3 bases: TGTGCCAGCGCGGTCAGGGAAAGTAACACTGAAGCTTTCTTT.

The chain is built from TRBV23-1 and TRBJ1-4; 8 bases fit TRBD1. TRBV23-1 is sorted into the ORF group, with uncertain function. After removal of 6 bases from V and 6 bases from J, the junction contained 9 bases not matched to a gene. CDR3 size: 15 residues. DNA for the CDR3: TGCGCCAGCAGCCGAAGGACAGGGAGATATGAAAAACTGTTTTTT. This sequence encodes CASSRRTGRYEKLFF.

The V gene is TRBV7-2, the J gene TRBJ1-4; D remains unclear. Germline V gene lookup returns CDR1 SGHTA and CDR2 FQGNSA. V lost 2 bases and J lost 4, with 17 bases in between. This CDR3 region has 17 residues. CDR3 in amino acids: CASSLRRGNSGNEKLFF. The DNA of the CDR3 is TGTGCCAGCAGCTTAAGGCGAGGGAATAGTGGTAATGAAAAACTGTTTTTT.

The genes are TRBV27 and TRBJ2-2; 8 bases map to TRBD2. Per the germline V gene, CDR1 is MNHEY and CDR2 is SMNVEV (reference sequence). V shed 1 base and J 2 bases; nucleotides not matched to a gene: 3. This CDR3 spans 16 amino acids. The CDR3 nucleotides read TGTGCCAGCAGTTTATTGGCGGGAGGTAACACCGGGGAGCTGTTTTTT. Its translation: CASSLLAGGNTGELFF.

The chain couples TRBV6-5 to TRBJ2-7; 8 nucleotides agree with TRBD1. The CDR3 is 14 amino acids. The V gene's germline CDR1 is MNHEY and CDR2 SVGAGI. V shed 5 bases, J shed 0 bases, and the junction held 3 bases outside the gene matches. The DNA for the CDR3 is TGTGCCAGCAGTAGGACAGGGAGCTCCTACGAGCAGTACGTC. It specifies CASSRTGSSYEQYV.

The DNA of the CDR3 is TGTGCCAGCAGCTTAGGGCGGAGCGTAAAACTGTTTTTT. Its protein is CASSLGRSVKLFF. The V and J genes are TRBV7-8 and TRBJ1-4; D is unresolved. The V end lost 1 base, the J end lost 10 bases, and 10 bases lay between the germline ends. This CDR3 spans 13 amino acids. The germline V gene encodes CDR1 SGHVS and CDR2 FQNEAQ.

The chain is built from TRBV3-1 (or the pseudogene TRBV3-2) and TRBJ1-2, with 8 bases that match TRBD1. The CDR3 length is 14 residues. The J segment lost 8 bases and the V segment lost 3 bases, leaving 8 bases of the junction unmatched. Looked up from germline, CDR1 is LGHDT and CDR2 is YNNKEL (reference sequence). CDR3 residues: CASSHIQGARGYTF. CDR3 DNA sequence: TGTGCCAGCAGCCATATTCAGGGGGCGCGGGGCTACACCTTC.

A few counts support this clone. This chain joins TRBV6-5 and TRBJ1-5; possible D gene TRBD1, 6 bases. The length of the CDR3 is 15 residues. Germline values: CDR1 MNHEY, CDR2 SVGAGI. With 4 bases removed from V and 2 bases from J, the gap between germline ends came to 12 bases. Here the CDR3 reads CASSSQGNGNQPQHF. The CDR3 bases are TGTGCCAGCAGTTCACAGGGAAATGGCAATCAGCCCCAGCATTTT.

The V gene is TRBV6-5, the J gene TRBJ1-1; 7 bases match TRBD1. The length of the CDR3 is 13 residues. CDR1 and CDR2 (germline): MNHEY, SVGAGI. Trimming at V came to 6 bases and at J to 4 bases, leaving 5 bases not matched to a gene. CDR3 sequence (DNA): TGTGCCAGCAGCAGACAGGGTCTCACTGAAGCTTTCTTT. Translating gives CASSRQGLTEAFF.

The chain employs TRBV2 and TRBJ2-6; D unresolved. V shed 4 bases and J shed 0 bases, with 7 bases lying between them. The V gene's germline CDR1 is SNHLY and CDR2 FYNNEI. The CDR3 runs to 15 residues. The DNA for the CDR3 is TGTGCCAGCAGTGCTCAGAACTCTGGGGCCAACGTCCTGACTTTC. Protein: CASSAQNSGANVLTF. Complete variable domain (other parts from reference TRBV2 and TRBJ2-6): EPEVTQTPSHQVTQMGQEVILRCVPISNHLYFYWYRQILGQKVEFLVSFYNNEISEKSEIFDDQFSVERPDGSNFTLKIRSTKLEDSAMYFCASSAQNSGANVLTFGAGSRLTVL.

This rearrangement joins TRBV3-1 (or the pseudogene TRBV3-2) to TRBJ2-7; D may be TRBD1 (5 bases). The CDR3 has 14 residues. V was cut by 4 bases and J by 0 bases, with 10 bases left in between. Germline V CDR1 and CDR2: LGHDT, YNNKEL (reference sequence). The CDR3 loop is CASSRPGFSYEQYF. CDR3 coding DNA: TGTGCCAGCAGCCGGCCAGGGTTCTCCTACGAGCAGTACTTC.

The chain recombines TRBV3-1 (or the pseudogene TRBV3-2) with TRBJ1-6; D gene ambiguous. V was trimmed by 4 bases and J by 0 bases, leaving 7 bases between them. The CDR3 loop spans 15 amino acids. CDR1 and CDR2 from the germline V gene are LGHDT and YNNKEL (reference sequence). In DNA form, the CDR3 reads TGTGCCAGCAGCCCGGAGGGCTCCTATAATTCACCCCTCCACTTT. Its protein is CASSPEGSYNSPLHF.

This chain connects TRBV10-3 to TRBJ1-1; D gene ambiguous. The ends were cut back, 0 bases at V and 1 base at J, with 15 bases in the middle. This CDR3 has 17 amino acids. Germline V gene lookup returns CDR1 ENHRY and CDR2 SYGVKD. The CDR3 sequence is CAISESASEEANTEAFF. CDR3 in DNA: TGTGCCATCAGTGAGTCCGCGAGCGAGGAAGCGAACACTGAAGCTTTCTTT.

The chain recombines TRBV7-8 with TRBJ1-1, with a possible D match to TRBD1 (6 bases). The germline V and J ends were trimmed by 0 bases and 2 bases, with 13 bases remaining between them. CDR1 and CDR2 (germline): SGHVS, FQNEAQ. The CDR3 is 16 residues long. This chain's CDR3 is CASSLAPGQINTEAFF. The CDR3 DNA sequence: TGTGCCAGCAGCTTAGCACCCGGACAGATCAACACTGAAGCTTTCTTT.

Here the CDR3 reads CASGQGHREQYF. The CDR3 coding sequence is TGTGCCAGCGGACAGGGACATCGTGAGCAGTACTTC. The rearrangement links TRBV12-3 or TRBV12-4 to TRBJ2-7, with 8 bases fitting TRBD1. Trimming at V came to 8 bases and at J to 7 bases, leaving 7 bases not matched to a gene. The CDR3 length is 12 residues.

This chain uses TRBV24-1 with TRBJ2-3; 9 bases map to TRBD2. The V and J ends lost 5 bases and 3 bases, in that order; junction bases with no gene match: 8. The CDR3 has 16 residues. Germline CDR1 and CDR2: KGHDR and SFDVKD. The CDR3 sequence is CATSGSAAGGTDTQYF. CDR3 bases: TGTGCCACCAGTGGTTCAGCAGCGGGGGGAACAGATACGCAGTATTTT.